The T cell receptor (beta chain) under discussion was sequenced for a study of cytomegalovirus exposure and HLA in healthy donors. Across the whole study: Earlier work reported approximately 110 million unique TCR beta sequences from 170 million or so T cells. Findings and limits, study-wide: Only CMV serostatus was available as immune exposure information. Later, TCR association rates were found to vary by HLA locus, highest for DRB1 and lowest for HLA-C.

A word on this clone: The antigen remains unidentified.

With 60 Vbeta and 13 Jbeta primers, the PCR was carried out. Method: immunoSEQ multiplex PCR; TCRdb's copy keeps in-frame clones and lacks some. The sample carries more than 95,000 clones, about 10% recorded once. Germline V gene lookup returns CDR1 MNHNS and CDR2 SASEGT. Trimming removed 2 bases at V and 6 bases at J, with 11 bases between. The CDR3 has 13 residues. It was healthy bone marrow donors who served as donors. The sequenced sample consisted of PBMCs. The origin of this receptor is a woman aged 18-35 years in good health and CMV-seropositive. The genes are TRBV6-1 and TRBJ2-7; maybe TRBD1 (6 bases). CDR3 sequence: CASSETGLGEQYF. For the CDR3, the DNA is TGTGCCAGCAGTGAAACAGGGCTCGGCGAGCAGTACTTC.